This is a list of T cell receptor beta chains from one sample in a study of cytomegalovirus exposure and HLA in healthy donors. Some clones are missing from TCRdb's copy, which holds only in-frame ones; the method was immunoSEQ multiplex PCR. This sample has roughly 120,000 clones, with 74% found just once. Material: PBMCs. These receptors originate from a woman between 45 and 65 years old in good health and CMV-seropositive. Both conserved end residues are part of each CDR3. The D gene is left open where the match is weak.

J gene,V gene,D gene,CDR3 protein
TRBJ1-6,TRBV28,-,CAMGEANSPLHF
TRBJ1-1,TRBV19,-,CASSRQENTEAFF
TRBJ2-7,TRBV4-1,-,CASSNGLGRVIYEQYF
TRBJ2-5,TRBV2,-,CASRLDSSQETQYF
TRBJ2-5,TRBV5-6,-,CASSLLQGETQYF
TRBJ1-6,TRBV19,TRBD1,CASMDREHSPLHF
TRBJ1-2,TRBV2,TRBD1,CASRQGTLYGYTF
TRBJ1-3,TRBV4-2,-,CASSQDWAGGNTIYF
TRBJ2-2,TRBV10-1,TRBD2,CASTHEPTGGATGELFF
TRBJ2-1,TRBV19,-,CASSSRGYNEQFF
TRBJ2-7,TRBV10-2,TRBD1,CASSPWRQGSYEQYF
TRBJ2-1,TRBV19,TRBD2,CASSRSGGWFEQFF
TRBJ2-7,TRBV27,TRBD2,CASASGGAPHEQYF
TRBJ2-1,TRBV19,-,CASSSAPGDSYNEQFF
TRBJ1-1,TRBV5-1,-,CASSLDMNTEAFF
TRBJ2-2,TRBV5-5,-,CASSLALTVNTGELFF
TRBJ2-7,TRBV11-1,TRBD1,CASSPFGTGGIYEQYF
TRBJ1-4,TRBV15,TRBD1,CATSRDVQGADGEKLFF
TRBJ2-7,TRBV5-5,-,CASSLSGWGSYSYEQYF
TRBJ2-6,TRBV6-5,-,CASRDGGSGANVLTF
TRBJ2-5,TRBV11-3,TRBD2,CASSLGDRTSGEQETQYF
TRBJ2-5,TRBV19,-,CASSGSETQYF
TRBJ2-3,TRBV27,-,CASSLSRLAVISDTQYF
TRBJ2-2,TRBV19,TRBD2,CASSIVTSGTGELFF
TRBJ2-1,TRBV13,-,CAQTRRGAGDEQFF
TRBJ1-2,TRBV5-1,TRBD1,CASSLGGGTVGYTF
TRBJ1-5,TRBV15,-,CATSRDEVEAPSNQPQHF
TRBJ2-2,TRBV14,TRBD1,CASSQGTGIGELFF
TRBJ1-2,TRBV28,-,CASGQVRNYGYTF
TRBJ1-2,TRBV28,-,CASSFSRGPQFPTF
TRBJ2-2,TRBV18,-,CASSPYVTANTGELFF
TRBJ1-2,TRBV10-1,TRBD1,CASSPDRDRGYTF
TRBJ2-7,TRBV19,-,CASSIGAGDIVGYEQYF
TRBJ1-4,TRBV20-1,-,CSARKGDLLFF
TRBJ2-7,TRBV11-2,TRBD2,CASSLDAGGFLTYEQYF
TRBJ1-6,TRBV27,-,CASTPIDSYNSPLHF
TRBJ2-1,TRBV5-1,-,CANQRRVGGFGNEQFF
TRBJ2-2,TRBV7-3,-,CASSLSVAANTGELFF
TRBJ1-4,TRBV4-3,-,CASSQKDSKNEKLFF
TRBJ2-4,TRBV2,-,CASSPMVLLNIQYF